These 30 T cell receptor beta chains were sequenced from one sample in a study of long-term antiretroviral therapy in people with HIV. This was the immunoSEQ v3.0 assay at survey level. Measured with immunoSEQ multiplex PCR; TCRdb has only the in-frame clones, and not every one. The sample holds 16,000 or so clones, 85% seen once. The sample in question was unsorted PBMCs, obtained 0.5 years after starting antiretroviral therapy. All receptors derive from a woman aged 40 to 50 with HIV.

CDR3 sequence reads: CASSYVQGGTQFF. CDR3 sequence (DNA): TGTGCCAGCAGTTACGTTCAGGGGGGAACTCAGTTCTTC. This chain links TRBV6-5 with TRBJ2-1; D may be TRBD1 (7 bases). The V gene lost 2 bases and the J gene lost 13 bases, with 15 bases spanning the gap. The germline CDR1 and CDR2 sequences are MNHEY and SVGAGI. This CDR3 comprises 13 residues.

The genes are TRBV18 and TRBJ2-5; the D call may be TRBD1 or TRBD2 (6 bases each). Germline V gene data show CDR1 as KGHSH and CDR2 as LQKENI. This CDR3 contains 13 residues. The germline V and J ends were trimmed by 2 bases and 3 bases, with 7 bases remaining between them. The CDR3 reads CASSPRGEETQYF. The CDR3, as DNA: TGTGCCAGCTCACCAAGGGGGGAAGAGACCCAGTACTTC.

CDR3 region: CASSFTRSSGFYEQYF. As DNA, the CDR3 is TGTGCCAGCAGTTTTACTAGAAGTTCCGGTTTCTACGAGCAGTACTTC. The chain is built from TRBV28 and TRBJ2-7; maybe TRBD2 (5 bases). V dropped 3 bases and J dropped 3 bases, with 18 bases sitting between them. The length of the CDR3 is 16 residues. In germline, CDR1 is MDHEN, CDR2 SYDVKM.

The V gene is TRBV11-2, the J gene TRBJ2-7; D gene unclear. V lost 4 bases to trimming and J lost 1 base, with 14 bases between them. Germline values: CDR1 SGHAT, CDR2 FQNNGV. This CDR3 comprises 15 residues. The CDR3 is CASSYSNPRSYEQYF. CDR3 DNA sequence: TGTGCCAGCAGCTACAGCAACCCGCGTTCCTACGAGCAGTACTTC. The full variable domain, in which reference TRBV11-2 and TRBJ2-7 provide the parts outside the CDR3, is EAGVAQSPRYKIIEKRQSVAFWCNPISGHATLYWYQQILGQGPKLLIQFQNNGVVDDSQLPKDRFSAERLKGVDSTLKIQPAKLEDSAVYLCASSYSNPRSYEQYFGPGTRLTVT.

The rearrangement uses TRBV9 and TRBJ2-7; 7 nucleotides agree with TRBD1. CDR3 length equals 14 residues. V lost 2 bases, J lost 0 bases, and 2 bases stayed unmatched. Per the germline V gene, CDR1 is SGDLS and CDR2 is YYNGEE. The CDR3 is CASSVGTASYEQYF. The CDR3 region has the DNA TGTGCCAGCAGCGTGGGGACAGCCTCCTACGAGCAGTACTTC.

This sequence joins TRBV5-4 and TRBJ1-1; 8 bases map to TRBD1. Trimming cost V 2 bases and J 0 bases; bases outside gene matches: 6. The CDR3 is 16 residues long. CDR1 is SGHNT and CDR2 is YYREEE in the germline V gene (reference sequence). The CDR3 spells CASSLERQGMNTEAFF. CDR3 nucleotide sequence: TGTGCCAGCAGCTTAGAACGACAGGGGATGAACACTGAAGCTTTCTTT.

The rearrangement links TRBV5-1 to TRBJ1-3; D remains unclear. Looked up from germline, CDR1 is SGHRS and CDR2 is YFSETQ. This CDR3 is 13 amino acids long. Trimming left V 3 bases short and J 4 bases short, with 8 bases between. This CDR3 is CASSSQDGNTIYF. CDR3 sequence (DNA): TGCGCCAGCAGCTCCCAAGACGGAAACACCATATATTTT.

This chain joins TRBV6-5 and TRBJ1-1, with D hard to call. The CDR3 has 15 residues. V lost 0 bases, J lost 1 base, and 9 bases lay in between. The V gene's germline CDR1 is MNHEY and CDR2 SVGAGI. The CDR3 region is CASSYSEPQNTEAFF. The CDR3 DNA is TGTGCCAGCAGTTACTCGGAACCTCAGAACACTGAAGCTTTCTTT.

The chain uses TRBV15 and TRBJ2-1; D may be TRBD2 (5 bases). The length of the CDR3 is 15 residues. With 1 base removed from V and 5 bases from J, the gap between germline ends came to 12 bases. In germline, CDR1 is LNHNV, CDR2 YYDKDF (reference sequence). The CDR3 is CATSRGEGPNNEQFF. CDR3 DNA: TGTGCCACCAGCAGAGGAGAGGGCCCAAACAATGAGCAGTTCTTC.

The chain combines TRBV5-1 with TRBJ2-1; D could derive from TRBD1 or TRBD2 (5 bases each). CDR1 and CDR2 (germline): SGHRS, YFSETQ. V lost 0 bases and J lost 10, with 14 bases in between. CDR3 length equals 14 residues. The CDR3 DNA reads TGCGCCAGCAGCTTGGAGCGGACAACGCAAGAGCAGTTCTTC. Translation: CASSLERTTQEQFF.

The sample holds a few counts of this clone. This chain links TRBV19 with TRBJ2-7; unclear D gene. Per germline, CDR1 LNHDA and CDR2 SQIVND (reference sequence). The CDR3 sequence is 15 residues long. Trimming stripped 7 bases from V and 6 bases from J, with 22 bases between. DNA of the CDR3: TGTGCCAGTACCAGTCCCGTGGCAGGAACTCTCGAGCAGTACTTC. Translating gives CASTSPVAGTLEQYF.

The genes are TRBV7-2 and TRBJ1-2, with TRBD1 matching over 7 bases. The CDR3 has 15 residues. The V gene end was trimmed by 5 bases and the J gene end by 8 bases; junction bases not matched to a gene: 14. CDR1 is SGHTA, CDR2 FQGNSA, per germline. CDR3 bases: TGTGCCAGCAGCCCCGGAAGTAGACAGGGCCGGGGCTACACCTTC. Protein: CASSPGSRQGRGYTF.

This clone is a singleton in its sample. This chain links TRBV21-1 with TRBJ1-1; the table gives TRBD1 as D, unverified against the DNA. TRBV21-1 is annotated as a pseudogene. This CDR3 comprises 15 residues. The CDR3 reads CASRPGYTIRTEAFF. DNA for the CDR3: TGTGCCAGCAGACCAGGCTACACAATTCGCACTGAAGCTTTCTTT.

V usage is TRBV5-1 and J usage is TRBJ2-7, with 12 bases matching TRBD1. The V gene's germline CDR1 is SGHRS and CDR2 YFSETQ. CDR3 length equals 14 residues. Losses at the gene ends were 4 bases for V and 6 bases for J; bases not matched to a gene: 5. CDR3 sequence: CASSTRDRGPEQYF. CDR3 bases: TGCGCCAGCAGCACCCGGGACAGGGGGCCCGAGCAGTACTTC.

A few counts support this clone. V and J are TRBV5-4 and TRBJ1-2; 12 bases agree with TRBD1. Germline values: CDR1 SGHNT, CDR2 YYREEE (reference sequence). The V segment lost 5 bases and the J segment 3 bases; nucleotides outside the gene matches: 11. The CDR3 sequence is 17 residues long. CDR3 in DNA: TGTGCCAGCAGGTCGGGACAGGGGGCATCACGGGACTATGGCTACACCTTC. Translated: CASRSGQGASRDYGYTF.

The V gene is TRBV6-5, the J gene TRBJ2-1, with TRBD2 matching over 8 bases. Germline-derived CDR1 and CDR2 are MNHEY and SVGAGI. This CDR3 comprises 15 residues. V dropped 2 bases and J dropped 4; count of bases not matched to a gene: 4. CDR3 amino acids: CASSYAGTSYNEQFF. The CDR3 bases are TGTGCCAGCAGTTACGCCGGGACTAGTTACAATGAGCAGTTCTTC.

The chain uses TRBV10-3 and TRBJ2-1; D uncertain. Germline values: CDR1 ENHRY, CDR2 SYGVKD. The CDR3 is 12 residues long. V lost 3 bases to trimming and J lost 6 bases, with 6 bases between them. The CDR3 reads CAISEGLNEQFF. The CDR3 DNA is TGTGCCATCAGTGAAGGTCTCAATGAGCAGTTCTTC.

The chain has TRBV7-3 and TRBJ2-7, with 7 bases matching TRBD2. In germline, CDR1 is SGHTA, CDR2 FQGTGA. J was trimmed by 2 bases and V by 5 bases; bases with no gene match: 6. This CDR3 has 14 amino acids. CDR3 loop: CASSPSSGTYEQYF. DNA of the CDR3: TGTGCCAGCAGCCCCTCTAGCGGTACCTACGAGCAGTACTTC. Together with reference TRBV7-3 and TRBJ2-7, the CDR3 gives the full variable domain: GAGVSQTPSNKVTEKGKYVELRCDPISGHTALYWYRQSLGQGPEFLIYFQGTGAADDSGLPNDRFFAVRPEGSVSTLKIQRTERGDSAVYLCASSPSSGTYEQYFGPGTRLTVT.

This clone was observed a handful of times. V and J are TRBV28 and TRBJ1-2, with D uncertain. V was shortened by 5 bases and J by 5 bases, with 9 bases between the two germline ends. Germline assignment: CDR1 MDHEN and CDR2 SYDVKM. The CDR3 totals 12 residues. The CDR3, as DNA: TGTGCCAGCAGTACCGACTGGTATGGCTACACCTTC. This encodes CASSTDWYGYTF.

This sequence joins TRBV6-5 and TRBJ2-1; possibly TRBD2 for D (6 bases). Trimming left V 6 bases short and J 4 bases short, with 10 bases between. Germline CDR1 reads MNHEY; CDR2 reads SVGAGI. This CDR3 is built from 13 residues. In DNA, the CDR3 is TGTGCCAGCAGCCAGGGACTTTACAATGAGCAGTTCTTC. This translates into CASSQGLYNEQFF.

The rearrangement links TRBV9 to TRBJ2-5; D possibly corresponds to TRBD1 (6 bases). Germline CDR1 SGDLS, CDR2 YYNGEE. This CDR3 comprises 14 residues. V was trimmed by 3 bases and J by 5 bases, leaving 14 bases between them. The CDR3 is CASSASTGGETQYF. CDR3 coding DNA: TGTGCCAGCAGCGCCTCGACAGGAGGCGAGACCCAGTACTTC. Complete variable domain (other parts from reference TRBV9 and TRBJ2-5): DSGVTQTPKHLITATGQRVTLRCSPRSGDLSVYWYQQSLDQGLQFLIQYYNGEERAKGNILERFSAQQFPDLHSELNLSSLELGDSALYFCASSASTGGETQYFGPGTRLLVL.

The V gene is TRBV27, the J gene TRBJ2-1; TRBD1 matches 7 bases. This CDR3 contains 12 residues. The germline V gene encodes CDR1 MNHEY and CDR2 SMNVEV (reference sequence). The V gene end was trimmed by 4 bases and the J gene end by 10 bases; junction bases not matched to a gene: 4. The CDR3 region has the DNA TGTGCCAGCAGTTCCCGGACAGGAGAGCAGTTCTTC. Translation gives CASSSRTGEQFF.

This sequence joins TRBV6-5 and TRBJ1-4; D may be TRBD1 (5 bases). The CDR3 extends over 13 amino acids. V lost 5 bases and J 8 bases, leaving 12 bases between the germline ends. Looked up from germline, CDR1 is MNHEY and CDR2 is SVGAGI. The CDR3 bases are TGTGCCAGCAGTACGGGACGGATAGAAAAACTGTTTTTT. Protein sequence: CASSTGRIEKLFF.

The CDR3 coding sequence is TGTGCCAGCAGCTTAGCGGGGAACACTGAAGCTTTCTTT. It translates to CASSLAGNTEAFF. This chain connects TRBV7-6 to TRBJ1-1; D gene ambiguous. Germline V gene lookup returns CDR1 SGHVS and CDR2 FNYEAQ. There are 13 residues in the CDR3. The V end was cut by 0 bases, the J end by 1 base, with 3 bases between.

The chain couples TRBV5-1 to TRBJ2-7; 10 bases fit TRBD2. Trimming at V came to 0 bases and at J to 6 bases, leaving 12 bases not matched to a gene. Germline assignment: CDR1 SGHRS and CDR2 YFSETQ. The CDR3 sequence is 17 residues long. The CDR3 sequence: CASSLGSSSGRTGEQYF. CDR3 in DNA: TGCGCCAGCAGCTTGGGTAGTTCTAGCGGGAGAACAGGCGAGCAGTACTTC.

The gene calls are TRBV14 and TRBJ2-2, with TRBD1 matching over 12 bases. The J segment lost 6 bases and the V segment lost 0 bases, leaving 17 bases of the junction unmatched. The CDR3 length is 21 residues. Germline loops: CDR1 SGHDN, CDR2 FVKESK. CDR3 coding DNA: TGTGCCAGCAGCCAAGAGGTCCCCTCGATAGGGACAGGGGGCGCAGCCGGGGAGCTGTTTTTT. It is translated as CASSQEVPSIGTGGAAGELFF.

The chain joins TRBV27 to TRBJ2-1; D gene ambiguous. CDR1 is MNHEY and CDR2 is SMNVEV in the germline V gene (reference sequence). The CDR3 has 16 residues. Trimming left V 8 bases short and J 6 bases short, with 23 bases between. CDR3 sequence reads: CASGVLDVRAANEQFF. CDR3 nucleotide sequence: TGTGCCAGCGGGGTGTTAGACGTTCGGGCGGCCAATGAGCAGTTCTTC.

This sequence joins TRBV27 and TRBJ2-3, with unresolved D. Per the germline V gene, CDR1 is MNHEY and CDR2 is SMNVEV (reference sequence). V lost 3 bases, J lost 1 base, and 11 bases lay in between. The CDR3 has 15 residues. CDR3 sequence reads: CASSFGSWGTDTQYF. CDR3 coding DNA: TGTGCCAGCAGTTTTGGATCGTGGGGCACAGATACGCAGTATTTT.

The rearrangement links TRBV19 to TRBJ1-5; no firm D call. V was clipped by 3 bases and J by 0 bases, with 12 bases between them. Germline CDR1 is LNHDA and CDR2 is SQIVND (reference sequence). The CDR3 sequence is 16 residues long. The CDR3 DNA reads as TGTGCCAGTAGTATGACCCCACAGTCTAGCAATCAGCCCCAGCATTTT. Amino acids: CASSMTPQSSNQPQHF.

This chain links TRBV27 with TRBJ1-5, with D hard to call. Germline CDR1 reads MNHEY; CDR2 reads SMNVEV (reference sequence). Trimming stripped 3 bases from V and 4 bases from J, with 7 bases between. This CDR3 is built from 13 residues. In DNA, the CDR3 is TGTGCCAGCAGTTTTGAACCGAATCAGCCCCAGCATTTT. It encodes CASSFEPNQPQHF.